The sequence of this T cell receptor beta chain was determined in a study of T cell responses to AZD1222 COVID-19 vaccine. Study conclusions and caveats: No repertoire was sampled before or during the peak T cell response, only after it. Vaccination with two AZD1222 doses was followed by a rise in Spike-specific TCR breadth and depth. In a largely white British group with more females than males, clonal diversity was possibly underestimated.

About this clone: Antigen unknown.

The protocol was immunoSEQ multiplex PCR, while the TCRdb copy is restricted to in-frame clones and leaves out a portion. The table includes 150,000 to 200,000 clones, roughly 92% detected once. The germline gives CDR1 ENHRY, CDR2 SYGVKD. J gave up 0 bases and V 1 base, and 8 bases lay outside the gene matches. CDR3 length: 18 amino acids. This TCR derives from an adult who received the MenACWY meningococcal vaccine as a control. Material: peripheral blood, obtained 28 days after the second dose of the MenACWY control vaccine. This chain joins TRBV10-3 and TRBJ2-1, with 8 positions matching TRBD1. CDR3 protein: CAISELGQGASSYNEQFF. The CDR3 nucleotides are TGTGCCATCAGTGAGTTGGGGCAGGGGGCTAGCTCCTACAATGAGCAGTTCTTC.